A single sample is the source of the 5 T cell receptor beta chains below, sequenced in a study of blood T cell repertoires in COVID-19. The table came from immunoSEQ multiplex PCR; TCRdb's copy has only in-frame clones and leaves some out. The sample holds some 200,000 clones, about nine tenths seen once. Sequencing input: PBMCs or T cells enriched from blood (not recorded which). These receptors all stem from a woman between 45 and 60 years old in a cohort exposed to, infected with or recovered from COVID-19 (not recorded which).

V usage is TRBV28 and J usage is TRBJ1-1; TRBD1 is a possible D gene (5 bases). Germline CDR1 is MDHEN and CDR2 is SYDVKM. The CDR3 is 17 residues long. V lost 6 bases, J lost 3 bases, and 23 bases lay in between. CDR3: CASRFPDGEVRDTEAFF. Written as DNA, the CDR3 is TGTGCCAGCAGGTTCCCCGATGGGGAGGTCAGGGACACTGAAGCTTTCTTT. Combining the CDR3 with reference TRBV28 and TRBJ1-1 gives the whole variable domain DVKVTQSSRYLVKRTGEKVFLECVQDMDHENMFWYRQDPGLGLRLIYFSYDVKMKEKGDIPEGYSVSREKKERFSLILESASTNQTSMYLCASRFPDGEVRDTEAFFGQGTRLTVV.

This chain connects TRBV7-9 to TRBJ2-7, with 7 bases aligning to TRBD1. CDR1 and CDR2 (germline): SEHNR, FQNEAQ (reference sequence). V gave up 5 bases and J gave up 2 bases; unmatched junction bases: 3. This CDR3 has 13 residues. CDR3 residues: CASSRGQTYEQYF. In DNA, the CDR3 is TGTGCCAGCAGCCGGGGACAGACCTACGAGCAGTACTTC.

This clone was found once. The CDR3 reads CAWSTGRGEQFF. The CDR3 nucleotides are TGTGCCTGGAGTACAGGGAGGGGTGAGCAGTTCTTC. The chain combines TRBV30 with TRBJ2-1, with D perhaps TRBD2 (7 bases). Germline V gene sequence: CDR1 GTSNPN, CDR2 SVGIG (reference sequence). The V end was cut by 2 bases, the J end by 9 bases, with 11 bases between. The CDR3 covers 12 residues.

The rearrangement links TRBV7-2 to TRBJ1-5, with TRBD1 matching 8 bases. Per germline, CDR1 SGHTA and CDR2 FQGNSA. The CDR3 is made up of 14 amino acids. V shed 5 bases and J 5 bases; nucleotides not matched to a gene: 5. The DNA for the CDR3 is TGTGCCAGCAGCCAAACAGGGGGGTATCAGCCCCAGCATTTT. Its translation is CASSQTGGYQPQHF.

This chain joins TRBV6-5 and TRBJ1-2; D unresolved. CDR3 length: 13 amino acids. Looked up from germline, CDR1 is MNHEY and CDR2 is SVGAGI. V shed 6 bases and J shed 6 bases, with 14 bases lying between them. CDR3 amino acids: CASSPVRRDGYTF. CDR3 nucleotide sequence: TGTGCCAGCAGCCCCGTCAGGCGGGATGGCTACACCTTC.